This TCR beta chain was observed in a study of T-cell reconstitution after alpha-beta-depleted transplantation in children. Study outcomes and limitations: T-cell numbers and diversity, one year after transplant, stemmed largely from T cells that were newly produced. Day-60 TCRbeta diversity that was high in some patients was derived from surviving recipient T cells and thymic progenitors. Reportedly, roughly two months post-transplant, alpha-beta T cells arose from several hundred expanded graft clones.

Researchers prepared the TCRbeta library using unique molecular identifiers, the study reports. Each CDR3 protein is one row after TCRdb ran MiXCR on the PCR reads. The sample gives some 300,000 distinct CDR3 sequences, approximately 7.3% of which show up once; about 8.2% is in the top ten. Trimming took 5 bases from V and 4 from J, leaving 23 bases between them. The CDR3 has 17 amino acids. Germline V CDR1 and CDR2: SNHLY, FYNNEI. This clonotype has a handful of counts. Its antigen is undetermined. The genes are TRBV2 and TRBJ1-2; maybe TRBD1 (6 bases). The sequence came from a female patient aged 2-9 years who had a stem cell transplant for Fanconi anemia, so the T cells may come from the graft donor. The sample in question was peripheral blood, obtained 360 days after TCRalphabeta/CD19-depleted stem cell transplant. CDR3: CASSPTRTTGLSYGYTF. The CDR3 DNA reads TGTGCCAGCAGTCCTACGCGAACTACAGGGCTTTCCTATGGCTACACCTTC.